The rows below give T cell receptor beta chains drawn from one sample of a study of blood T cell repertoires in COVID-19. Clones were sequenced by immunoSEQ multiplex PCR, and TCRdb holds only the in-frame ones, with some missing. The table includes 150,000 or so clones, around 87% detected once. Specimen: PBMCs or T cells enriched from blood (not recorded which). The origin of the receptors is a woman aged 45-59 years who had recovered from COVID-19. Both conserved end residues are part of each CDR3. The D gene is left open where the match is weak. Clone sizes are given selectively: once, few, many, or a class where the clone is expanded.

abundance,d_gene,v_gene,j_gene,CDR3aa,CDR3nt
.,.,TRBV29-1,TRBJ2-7,CSTSTGYEQYF,TGCAGCACTTCGACAGGCTACGAGCAGTACTTC
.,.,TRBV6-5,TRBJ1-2,CASSYSPPGAYGYTF,TGTGCCAGCAGTTACTCGCCTCCAGGGGCCTATGGCTACACCTTC
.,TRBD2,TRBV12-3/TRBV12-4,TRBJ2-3,CASSTSGGASRYF,TGTGCCAGCAGTACTAGCGGGGGGGCCTCCCGGTATTTT
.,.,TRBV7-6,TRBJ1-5,CASSLAGLSQPQHF,TGTGCCAGCAGCTTAGCCGGTCTTTCTCAGCCCCAGCATTTT
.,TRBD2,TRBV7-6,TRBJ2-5,CASSFLAGQETQYF,TGTGCCAGCAGCTTCCTAGCGGGGCAAGAGACCCAGTACTTC
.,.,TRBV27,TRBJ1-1,CASSPRENTEAFF,TGTGCCAGCAGTCCGCGGGAGAACACTGAAGCTTTCTTT
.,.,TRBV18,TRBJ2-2,CASSPPGPPLNTGELFF,TGTGCCAGCTCACCCCCGGGTCCGCCTTTGAACACCGGGGAGCTGTTTTTT
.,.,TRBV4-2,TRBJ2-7,CASSQDSVGQGGSYEQYF,TGTGCCAGCAGCCAAGACTCCGTAGGGCAGGGTGGCTCCTACGAGCAGTACTTC
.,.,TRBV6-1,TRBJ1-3,CASSEFTVPGNTIYF,TGTGCCAGCAGTGAATTTACAGTACCTGGAAACACCATATATTTT
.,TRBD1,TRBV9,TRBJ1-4,CASSGTGVFEKLFF,TGTGCCAGCAGCGGGACAGGGGTGTTTGAAAAACTGTTTTTT
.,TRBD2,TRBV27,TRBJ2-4,CASQAGVAGIQYF,TGTGCCAGCCAGGCGGGGGTTGCCGGCATTCAGTACTTC
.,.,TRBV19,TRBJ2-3,CASSLQGLGTQYF,TGTGCCAGTAGTCTGCAGGGGTTGGGTACGCAGTATTTT
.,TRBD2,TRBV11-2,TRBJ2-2,CASSSGLAGTSNTGELFF,TGTGCCAGCAGCTCCGGACTAGCGGGAACTTCGAACACCGGGGAGCTGTTTTTT
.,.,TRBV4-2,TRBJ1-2,CASSQEGQDGYTF,TGTGCCAGCAGCCAAGAGGGGCAGGATGGCTACACCTTC
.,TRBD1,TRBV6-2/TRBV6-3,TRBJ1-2,CASSSKGTGKGYTF,TGTGCCAGCAGTTCCAAAGGGACAGGAAAGGGCTACACCTTC
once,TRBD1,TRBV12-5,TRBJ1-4,CASGRGTGYEKLFF,TGTGCTAGTGGCCGGGGGACAGGGTACGAAAAACTGTTTTTT
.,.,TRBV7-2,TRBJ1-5,CASSLGSGGGQPQHF,TGTGCCAGCAGCTTAGGATCTGGGGGAGGTCAGCCCCAGCATTTT
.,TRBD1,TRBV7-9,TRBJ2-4,CASSLGQGLYF,TGTGCCAGCAGCCTCGGACAGGGCTTGTACTTC
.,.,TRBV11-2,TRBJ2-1,CASSRARGYNEQFF,TGTGCCAGCAGCAGAGCCAGGGGTTACAATGAGCAGTTCTTC
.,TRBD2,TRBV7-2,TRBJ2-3,CASSSPGASGGVDTQYF,TGTGCCAGCAGCTCCCCGGGGGCTAGCGGGGGGGTCGATACGCAGTATTTT
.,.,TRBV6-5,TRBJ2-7,CASSYSLFDSYEQYF,TGTGCCAGCAGTTATAGTCTGTTTGACTCCTACGAGCAGTACTTC
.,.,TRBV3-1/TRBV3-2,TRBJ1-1,CASSPSAGAITEAFF,TGTGCCAGCAGCCCTTCCGCGGGGGCGATCACTGAAGCTTTCTTT
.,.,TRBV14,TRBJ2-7,CASSQDPRSYEQYF,TGTGCCAGCAGCCAAGACCCCAGGTCCTACGAGCAGTACTTC
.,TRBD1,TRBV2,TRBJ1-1,CASLWFGQGARGTEAFF,TGTGCCAGCCTGTGGTTCGGACAGGGGGCGCGGGGAACCGAAGCTTTCTTT
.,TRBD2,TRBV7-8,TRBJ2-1,CASSSRLAGGRLGNEQFF,TGTGCCAGCAGCTCAAGACTAGCGGGGGGGCGATTAGGCAATGAGCAGTTCTTC
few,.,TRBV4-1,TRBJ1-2,CASSRDQGFLYGYTF,TGCGCCAGCAGCCGCGACCAGGGATTTCTCTATGGCTACACCTTC
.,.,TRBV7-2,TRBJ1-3,CASSLGRGNTIYF,TGTGCCAGCAGCTTAGGGAGGGGAAACACCATATATTTT
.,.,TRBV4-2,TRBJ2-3,CASSQGPGYSSTDTQYF,TGTGCCAGCAGCCAAGGCCCGGGATACTCGTCAACGGATACGCAGTATTTT
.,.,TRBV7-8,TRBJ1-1,CASSFSLTGNTEAFF,TGTGCCAGCAGCTTTTCCCTGACGGGGAACACTGAAGCTTTCTTT
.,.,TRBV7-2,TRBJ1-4,CASSPADSFWNEKLFF,TGTGCCAGCAGCCCAGCGGACAGTTTTTGGAATGAAAAACTGTTTTTT
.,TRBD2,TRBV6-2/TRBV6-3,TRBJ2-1,CASSYSSSGGAHEQFF,TGTGCCAGCAGTTACTCCTCTAGCGGGGGGGCGCATGAGCAGTTCTTC
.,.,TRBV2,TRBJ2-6,CASSGEPGANVLTF,TGTGCCAGCAGTGGGGAGCCTGGGGCCAACGTCCTGACTTTC
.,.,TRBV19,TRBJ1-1,CASSQGIGVAFF,TGTGCCAGTTCCCAAGGGATCGGGGTGGCTTTCTTT